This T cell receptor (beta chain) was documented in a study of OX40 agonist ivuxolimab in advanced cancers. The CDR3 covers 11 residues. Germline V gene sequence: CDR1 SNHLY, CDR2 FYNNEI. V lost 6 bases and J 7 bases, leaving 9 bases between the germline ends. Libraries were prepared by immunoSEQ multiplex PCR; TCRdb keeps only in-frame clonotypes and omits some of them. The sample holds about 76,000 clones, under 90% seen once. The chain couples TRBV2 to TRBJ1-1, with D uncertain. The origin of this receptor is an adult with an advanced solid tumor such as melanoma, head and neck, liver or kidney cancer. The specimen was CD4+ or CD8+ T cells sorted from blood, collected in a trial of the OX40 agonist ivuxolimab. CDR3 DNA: TGTGCCAGCAGATCGTCTCTTGAAGCTTTCTTT. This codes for CASRSSLEAFF.